These 3 T cell receptor beta chains originate from one sample sequenced in a study of T cell responses to AZD1222 COVID-19 vaccine. Profiling relied on immunoSEQ multiplex PCR, and the TCRdb table lists in-frame clones only, not all of them. Of about 75,000 clones in the sample, 88% are singletons; the top ten hold 10%. The sequences come from peripheral blood, collected 28 days after the second dose of the MenACWY control vaccine. The source is an adult who received the MenACWY meningococcal vaccine as a control.

V gene TRBV28 combines with J gene TRBJ1-2, with TRBD1 as a possible D gene (6 bases). The CDR3 has 14 amino acids. Trimming took 5 bases from V and 4 from J, leaving 14 bases between them. Germline values: CDR1 MDHEN, CDR2 SYDVKM. The CDR3 DNA reads as TGTGCCAGCAGTCCGGGGGGGCAGGGCTATGGCTACACCTTC. It translates to CASSPGGQGYGYTF.

The chain employs TRBV19 and TRBJ1-1, with unresolved D. The CDR3 has 20 amino acids. The V and J ends lost 6 bases and 2 bases respectively, with 31 bases between them. Germline CDR1 is LNHDA and CDR2 is SQIVND (reference sequence). The CDR3 loop is CASSQPRNRLLRLNNTEAFF. CDR3 DNA: TGTGCCAGTAGCCAGCCCCGGAACCGCCTCCTCCGACTCAATAACACTGAAGCTTTCTTT.

This chain uses TRBV29-1 with TRBJ2-7, with TRBD1 matching over 8 bases. CDR3 length equals 13 residues. J gave up 4 bases and V 4 bases, and 6 bases lay outside the gene matches. Germline CDR1 reads SQVTM; CDR2 reads ANQGSEA. The CDR3 is CSVVSRGQYEQYF. In DNA, the CDR3 is TGCAGCGTTGTATCCAGGGGGCAATACGAGCAGTACTTC.